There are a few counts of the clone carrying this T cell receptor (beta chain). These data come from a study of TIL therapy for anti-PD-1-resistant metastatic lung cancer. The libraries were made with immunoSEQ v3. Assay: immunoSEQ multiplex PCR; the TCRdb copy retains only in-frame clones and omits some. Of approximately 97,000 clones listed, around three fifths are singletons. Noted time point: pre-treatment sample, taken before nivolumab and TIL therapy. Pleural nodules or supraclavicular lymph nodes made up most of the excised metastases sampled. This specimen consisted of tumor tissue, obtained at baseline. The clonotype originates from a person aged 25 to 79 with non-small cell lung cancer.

As DNA, the CDR3 is TGTGCCTGTAGGGACAACTCCTACGAGCAGTACTTC. Its translation is CACRDNSYEQYF. The V gene is TRBV30, the J gene TRBJ2-7; perhaps TRBD1 as D (6 bases). CDR1 and CDR2 from the germline V gene are GTSNPN and SVGIG (reference sequence). This CDR3 spans 12 amino acids. Trimming shortened V by 6 bases and J by 0 bases, and 9 bases separated the two germline ends.